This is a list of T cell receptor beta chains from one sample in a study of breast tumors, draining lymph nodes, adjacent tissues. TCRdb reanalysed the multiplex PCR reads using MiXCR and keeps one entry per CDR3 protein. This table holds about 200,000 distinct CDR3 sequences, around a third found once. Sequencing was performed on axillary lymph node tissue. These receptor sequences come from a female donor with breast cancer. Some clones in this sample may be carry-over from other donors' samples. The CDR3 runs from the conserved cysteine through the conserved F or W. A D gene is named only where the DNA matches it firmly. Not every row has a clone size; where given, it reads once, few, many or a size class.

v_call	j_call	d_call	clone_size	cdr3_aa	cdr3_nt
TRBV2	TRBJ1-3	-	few	CASSVTIAGDGNTIYF	TGTGCCAGCAGTGTAACCATAGCGGGGGACGGAAACACCATATATTTT
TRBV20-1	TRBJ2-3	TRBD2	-	CSAPPLGTSRNEQYF	TGCAGTGCTCCCCCACTAGGGACTAGCAGGAATGAGCAGTATTTT
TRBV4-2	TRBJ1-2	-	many	CASSKNREGTYGYTF	TGTGCCAGCAGCAAAAACAGGGAAGGTACCTATGGCTACACCTTC
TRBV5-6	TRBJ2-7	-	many	CASSLGLDYEQYF	TGTGCCAGCAGCTTGGGACTTGACTACGAGCAGTACTTC
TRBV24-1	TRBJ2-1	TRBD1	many	CATSPTSGQVYNEQFF	TGTGCCACCAGTCCTACCTCGGGACAGGTGTACAATGAGCAGTTCTTC
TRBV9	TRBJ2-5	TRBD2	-	CASSVGERAGTQSF	TGTGCCAGCAGCGTAGGAGAGAGAGCGGGGACCCAGTCCTTC
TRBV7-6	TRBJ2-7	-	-	CASSLGSGYEQYF	TGTGCCAGCAGCTTAGGCTCGGGATACGAGCAGTACTTC
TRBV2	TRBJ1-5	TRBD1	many	CASSSQGANQPQHF	TGTGCCAGCAGTTCGCAGGGGGCTAATCAGCCCCAGCATTTT
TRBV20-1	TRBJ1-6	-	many	CSARDRDRTDYNSPLHF	TGCAGTGCTAGAGATCGTGACCGGACCGACTATAATTCACCCCTCCACTTT
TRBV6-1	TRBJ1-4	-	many	CASSESGAATNEKLFF	TGTGCCAGCAGTGAATCTGGCGCTGCAACTAATGAAAAACTGTTTTTT
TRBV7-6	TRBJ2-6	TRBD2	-	CASSQRGGFPGANVLTF	TGTGCCAGCAGCCAGCGGGGTGGGTTCCCTGGGGCCAACGTCCTGACTTTC
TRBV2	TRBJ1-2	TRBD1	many	CASSTTGTYGYTF	TGTGCCAGCAGTACGACAGGGACCTATGGCTACACCTTC
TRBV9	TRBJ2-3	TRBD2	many	CASSNSGKWADTQYF	TGTGCCAGCAGCAATAGCGGGAAGTGGGCAGATACGCAGTATTTT
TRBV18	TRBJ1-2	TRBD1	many	CASSPGTENYGYTF	TGTGCCAGCTCACCAGGGACAGAGAACTATGGCTACACCTTC
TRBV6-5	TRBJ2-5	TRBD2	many	CASRTSGRTQETQYF	TGTGCCAGCCGGACTAGCGGAAGGACCCAAGAGACCCAGTACTTC
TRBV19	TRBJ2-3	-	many	CASSTPGAGSSTDTQYF	TGTGCCAGTAGTACCCCCGGAGCAGGATCTAGCACAGATACGCAGTATTTT
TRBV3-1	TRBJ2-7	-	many	CASSQGVHYEQYF	TGTGCCAGCAGCCAAGGGGTCCACTACGAGCAGTACTTC
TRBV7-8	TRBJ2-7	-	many	CASSLVRGRVHEQYF	TGTGCCAGCAGCTTAGTTAGAGGTCGGGTCCACGAGCAGTACTTC
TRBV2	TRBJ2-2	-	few	CASSEGWTGELFF	TGTGCCAGCAGTGAAGGATGGACTGGGGAGCTGTTTTTT